This TCR beta chain was obtained from a study of T-cell reconstitution after alpha-beta-depleted transplantation in children. Details on this clonotype: Its target is unknown. This may come from a read error, since a much larger clone is one base off.

Preparation of the TCRbeta library involved a method that used unique molecular identifiers. Using its own MiXCR run on the PCR reads, TCRdb lists one record per CDR3 protein. The data show roughly 240,000 distinct CDR3 sequences, 7.5% to 9.5% seen once. Study-level results: From surviving recipient T cells and thymic progenitors came the high day-60 TCRbeta diversity observed in some patients.

Trimming cost V 6 bases and J 3 bases; bases outside gene matches: 3. The CDR3 runs 13 residues. From germline, CDR1 is LNHDA and CDR2 SQIVND (reference sequence). The chain employs TRBV19 and TRBJ2-7; TRBD1 matches 9 bases. The sequences come from PBMCs, mostly from graft donor cells, collected 180 days after TCRalphabeta/CD19-depleted stem cell transplant. The clonotype originates from a male patient aged 10-17 years who had a stem cell transplant for acute lymphoblastic leukemia, so the T cells may come from the graft donor. The CDR3 coding sequence is TGTGCCAGTAGCACAGGGGGCGGCTACGAGCAGTACTTC. This translates into CASSTGGGYEQYF.